The source of this T cell receptor beta chain is a study of response to subunit inactivated influenza vaccine. This clonotype came up a few times. Its antigen remains unknown. Notes on the study in general: That few new T cells are recruited by each seasonal influenza vaccination was the authors' suggestion.

TCRdb analysed the RT-PCR reads with MiXCR anew, one entry per CDR3 protein. The sample consists of approximately 530,000 distinct CDR3 sequences, approximately 7.6% of them appearing once. This specimen consisted of PBMCs from blood, obtained roughly 24 months after vaccination. The clonotype was recovered from a man aged 50 to 69 who received an inactivated influenza vaccine.

The CDR3 DNA reads TGTGCCAGCAGCCCGAGCGGATTCCTCTACGAGCAGTACTTC. Amino acids: CASSPSGFLYEQYF. The chain has TRBV7-2 and TRBJ2-7; perhaps TRBD2 as D (5 bases). The CDR3 runs 14 residues. V lost 5 bases, J lost 3 bases, and 14 bases lay in between. Germline CDR1 and CDR2: SGHTA and FQGNSA.